Below are 26 T cell receptor beta chains sequenced from a single sample in a study of beta chain features in type 1 diabetes. cDNA synthesis used the whole RNA isolate, giving expressed TCRB sequences. TCRdb's copy holds only in-frame clones and misses some; the assay was immunoSEQ multiplex PCR. The repertoire holds some 350,000 clones, with around 9.6% as singletons. Their antigens are not known. Whole-study results and caveats: Within each of all four CD4+ subsets, Type 1 diabetes patients had TCRB CDR3s that were moderately but significantly shorter.

Sequenced material: central memory CD4+ T cells from blood. These receptors all stem from a man aged 25 to 40 with type 1 diabetes.

This chain uses TRBV5-4 with TRBJ2-7; possible D gene TRBD2, 6 bases. The V and J ends lost 6 bases and 3 bases respectively, with 16 bases between them. Germline V CDR1 and CDR2: SGHNT, YYREEE (reference sequence). The CDR3 length is 14 residues. The CDR3 sequence is CASTTKTGDYEQYF. Written as DNA, the CDR3 is TGTGCCAGCACCACCAAAACGGGGGACTACGAGCAGTACTTC.

V usage is TRBV7-2 and J usage is TRBJ1-1, with TRBD1 identical over 9 bases. The germline V gene has CDR1 SGHTA and CDR2 FQGNSA. The CDR3 length is 15 residues. After removal of 3 bases from V and 4 bases from J, the junction contained 6 bases not matched to a gene. The CDR3 DNA follows: TGTGCCAGCAGCTTGGGACAGGGCGTAAGCACTGAAGCTTTCTTT. Amino acid sequence: CASSLGQGVSTEAFF.

This clone was found a few times. This sequence joins TRBV6-5 and TRBJ1-2; 7 bases are shared with TRBD1. With V trimmed by 8 bases and J by 6 bases, 9 bases remained unmatched. There are 13 residues in the CDR3. CDR1 and CDR2 (germline): MNHEY, SVGAGI. CDR3 in amino acids: CASANRQGHGYTF. CDR3 bases: TGTGCCAGCGCTAATAGACAGGGCCATGGCTACACCTTC.

This clone was counted between two and nine times. This chain uses TRBV5-1 with TRBJ2-5; 7 bases map to TRBD1. The CDR3 has 14 amino acids. The germline V gene has CDR1 SGHRS and CDR2 YFSETQ. Trimming removed 4 bases from V and 4 bases from J; junction bases left unmatched: 7. CDR3 coding DNA: TGCGCCAGCAGCGTGGGGACAGTAACAGAGACCCAGTACTTC. It translates to CASSVGTVTETQYF. Full variable domain (outside the CDR3, taken from reference TRBV5-1 and TRBJ2-5): KAGVTQTPRYLIKTRGQQVTLSCSPISGHRSVSWYQQTPGQGLQFLFEYFSETQRNKGNFPGRFSGRQFSNSRSEMNVSTLELGDSALYLCASSVGTVTETQYFGPGTRLLVL.

In regard to this clone: Other DNA sequences in the sample encode the same CDR3. This chain joins TRBV5-1 and TRBJ1-1, with 9 bases identical to TRBD1. Germline V gene data show CDR1 as SGHRS and CDR2 as YFSETQ. The CDR3 extends over 15 amino acids. The ends lost 2 bases at V and 1 base at J; junction bases unmatched: 3. The CDR3 region is CASSLSGQGNTEAFF. DNA for the CDR3: TGCGCCAGCAGCTTATCGGGACAGGGGAACACTGAAGCTTTCTTT.

This rearrangement joins TRBV9 to TRBJ2-5; TRBD2 might be the D (6 bases). The germline gives CDR1 SGDLS, CDR2 YYNGEE. Deletions cut 0 bases from V and 4 bases from J, with 16 bases between. The CDR3 consists of 16 residues. Here the CDR3 reads CASSVGRATPVETQYF. The DNA for the CDR3 is TGTGCCAGCAGCGTAGGGAGGGCCACCCCTGTAGAGACCCAGTACTTC.

This chain uses TRBV5-1 with TRBJ2-7; possibly TRBD1 for D (8 bases). Trimming removed 7 bases at V and 3 bases at J, with 29 bases between. Germline V lookup: CDR1 SGHRS, CDR2 YFSETQ. CDR3 length equals 18 residues. The CDR3 bases are TGCGCCAGCCGACCTCTCCCCCAGGGGGCCCGGGAGGTCTACGAGCAGTACTTC. It translates to CASRPLPQGAREVYEQYF.

The chain has TRBV13 and TRBJ1-2; tentatively, D is TRBD1 (6 bases). There are 15 residues in the CDR3. Germline V gene sequence: CDR1 PRHDT, CDR2 FYEKMQ (reference sequence). The germline V and J ends were trimmed by 3 bases and 2 bases, with 13 bases remaining between them. The CDR3 protein is CASSFFLRGNYGYTF. The CDR3 nucleotides read TGTGCCAGCAGCTTCTTTCTGAGGGGGAACTATGGCTACACCTTC.

This clone was seen only a few times. The V and J genes are TRBV2 and TRBJ1-5; a possible D gene is TRBD1 (5 bases). Germline CDR1 is SNHLY and CDR2 is FYNNEI. V was shortened by 6 bases and J by 0 bases, with 9 bases between the two germline ends. The CDR3 sequence is 14 residues long. The CDR3 sequence: CASSRRASNQPQHF. CDR3 coding DNA: TGTGCCAGCAGCCGCAGGGCTAGCAATCAGCCCCAGCATTTT. Full variable domain (outside the CDR3, taken from reference TRBV2 and TRBJ1-5): EPEVTQTPSHQVTQMGQEVILRCVPISNHLYFYWYRQILGQKVEFLVSFYNNEISEKSEIFDDQFSVERPDGSNFTLKIRSTKLEDSAMYFCASSRRASNQPQHFGDGTRLSIL.

This clone was found many times. The chain couples TRBV30 to TRBJ2-3, with TRBD2 identical over 14 bases. This CDR3 has 15 amino acids. Germline CDR1 is GTSNPN and CDR2 is SVGIG (reference sequence). The V gene end was trimmed by 2 bases and the J gene end by 12 bases; junction bases not matched to a gene: 10. The CDR3 DNA reads as TGTGCCTGGAGTCCCGGGACTAGCGGGAGCTGGGGCCAGTATTTT. It encodes CAWSPGTSGSWGQYF.

The rearrangement links TRBV11-3 to TRBJ2-1; D is perhaps TRBD2 (5 bases). This CDR3 has 13 residues. V gave up 2 bases and J gave up 12 bases, with 14 bases separating them. Germline CDR1 and CDR2: SGHNT and YENEEA. CDR3 region: CASSLTGNSVQFF. The DNA of the CDR3 is TGTGCCAGCAGCTTAACGGGGAATTCGGTGCAGTTCTTC.

V is TRBV30 and J is TRBJ1-1; possible D gene TRBD1, 6 bases. CDR3 size: 15 residues. The germline V gene has CDR1 GTSNPN and CDR2 SVGIG (reference sequence). Deletions cut 2 bases from V and 4 bases from J, with 17 bases between. DNA for the CDR3: TGTGCCTGGAGTACCTCGCGCGGGGGCGGCACTGAAGCTTTCTTT. This translates into CAWSTSRGGGTEAFF.

The chain is built from TRBV27 and TRBJ2-7; 9 nucleotides agree with TRBD1. This CDR3 is built from 15 residues. With 7 bases clipped from V and 6 bases from J, the junction kept 13 bases outside the gene matches. CDR1 is MNHEY and CDR2 is SMNVEV in the germline V gene (reference sequence). CDR3 residues: CASTDGRTGVGEQYF. The CDR3 region has the DNA TGTGCCAGCACCGACGGCAGGACAGGGGTAGGCGAGCAGTACTTC.

The chain has TRBV19 and TRBJ1-1; 7 positions agree with TRBD1. Germline CDR1 is LNHDA and CDR2 is SQIVND (reference sequence). V lost 4 bases, J lost 3 bases, and 5 bases stayed unmatched. The CDR3 has 14 amino acids. The CDR3 region has the DNA TGTGCCAGTAGTAATAGACAGGGCCACACTGAAGCTTTCTTT. It translates to CASSNRQGHTEAFF.

This clone has just a few counts. The CDR3 loop reads CASQGSYNEQFF. In DNA form, the CDR3 reads TGTGCCAGCCAGGGCTCCTACAATGAGCAGTTCTTC. This chain links TRBV6-6 with TRBJ2-1; perhaps TRBD1 as D (5 bases). Germline CDR1 is MNHNY and CDR2 is SVGAGI (reference sequence). This CDR3 region has 12 residues. Trimming pared 8 bases from V and 0 bases from J, leaving 5 bases between.

This clone was counted only a few times. Distinct nucleotide sequences in the sample also encode this CDR3. CDR3 bases: TGTGCCAGCTCACCCCTGGATAGGGCCTACGAGCAGTACTTC. It is translated as CASSPLDRAYEQYF. The genes are TRBV18 and TRBJ2-7; the D is unclear. V gave up 3 bases and J gave up 2 bases, with 11 bases separating them. The length of the CDR3 is 14 residues. Germline CDR1 and CDR2: KGHSH and LQKENI.

This clone was detected only a few times. V and J are TRBV5-4 and TRBJ2-5; 14 bases map to TRBD2. The junction had 7 bases not matched to a gene; V was cut back by 4 bases and J by 5 bases. From germline, CDR1 is SGHNT and CDR2 YYREEE (reference sequence). The CDR3 loop spans 16 amino acids. This CDR3 is CASSARLAGGPETQYF. CDR3 nucleotide sequence: TGTGCCAGCAGCGCTAGACTAGCGGGAGGGCCTGAGACCCAGTACTTC.

This chain joins TRBV20-1 and TRBJ2-3; D unresolved. CDR3 length: 10 amino acids. CDR1 DFQATT and CDR2 SNEGSKA come from the germline V gene (reference sequence). Between the trimmed V and J ends, which lost 5 bases and 6 bases, there was a span of 6 bases. CDR3 bases: TGCAGTGCTCCTAGGGATACGCAGTATTTT. Translated: CSAPRDTQYF.

There are a few counts of this clone. This rearrangement joins TRBV25-1 to TRBJ2-1, with 7 bases fitting TRBD2. The V gene end was trimmed by 11 bases and the J gene end by 5 bases; junction bases not matched to a gene: 15. Germline CDR1 is MGHDK and CDR2 is SYGVNS. The CDR3 runs to 15 residues. The CDR3 bases are TGTGCCGGAAAACAACGGAGGGAGGGCCACAATGAGCAGTTCTTC. It specifies CAGKQRREGHNEQFF. The entire variable domain, with the rest obtained from reference TRBV25-1 and TRBJ2-1, is as follows: EADIYQTPRYLVIGTGKKITLECSQTMGHDKMYWYQQDPGMELHLIHYSYGVNSTEKGDLSSESTVSRIRTEHFPLTLESARPSHTSQYLCAGKQRREGHNEQFFGPGTRLTVL.

The CDR3 DNA is TGCAGCGTGAGGGGCTGGCCCCAGCATTTT. Translated, it gives CSVRGWPQHF. The chain combines TRBV29-1 with TRBJ1-5; D may be TRBD1 (5 bases). Germline CDR1 is SQVTM and CDR2 is ANQGSEA. V was cut by 6 bases and J by 9 bases, with 9 bases left in between. The CDR3 length is 10 residues. The whole variable domain, filled in from reference TRBV29-1 and TRBJ1-5, reads SAVISQKPSRDICQRGTSLTIQCQVDSQVTMMFWYRQQPGQSLTLIATANQGSEATYESGFVIDKFPISRPNLTFSTLTVSNMSPEDSSIYLCSVRGWPQHFGDGTRLSIL.

This chain connects TRBV10-1 to TRBJ2-5; D may be TRBD1 or TRBD2 (5 bases each). Trimming cost V 2 bases and J 1 base, with 11 bases left between them. The CDR3 loop spans 15 amino acids. Per the germline V gene, CDR1 is WNHNN and CDR2 is SYGVQD (reference sequence). In nucleotides, the CDR3 is TGCGCCAGCAGTGAGGGGTTGAGGGGCCAAGAGACCCAGTACTTC. Protein: CASSEGLRGQETQYF.

This clone was detected a few times. This rearrangement joins TRBV21-1 to TRBJ1-1; the table's D call, TRBD1, has no DNA check behind it. TRBV21-1 represents a pseudogene. This CDR3 contains 16 residues. CDR3 in DNA: TGTGCCAGCAGCAAGGCCCGGACAGGGTATAACACTGAAGCTTTCTTT. Residues: CASSKARTGYNTEAFF.

The table lists this clone with a few counts. The gene calls are TRBV7-2 and TRBJ2-1; 10 nucleotides line up with TRBD1. CDR3 length equals 14 residues. The V gene's germline CDR1 is SGHTA and CDR2 FQGNSA. With 1 base clipped from V and 12 bases from J, the junction kept 6 bases outside the gene matches. CDR3 region: CASSLVLGDRGQFF. The CDR3 DNA reads TGTGCCAGCAGCTTAGTATTGGGGGACAGGGGGCAGTTCTTC.

Ten or more counts support this clone. The CDR3 here is CASSLAAVAGANVLTF. Written as DNA, the CDR3 is TGCGCCAGCAGCTTGGCTGCGGTCGCTGGGGCCAACGTCCTGACTTTC. This sequence joins TRBV5-1 and TRBJ2-6; D uncertain. Germline values: CDR1 SGHRS, CDR2 YFSETQ. Trimming took 0 bases from V and 2 from J, leaving 9 bases between them. CDR3 length: 16 residues.

This clone turned up a few times. V usage is TRBV30 and J usage is TRBJ2-2; 7 bases line up with TRBD2. This CDR3 region has 14 residues. Germline-derived CDR1 and CDR2 are GTSNPN and SVGIG (reference sequence). V shed 4 bases, J shed 2 bases, and the junction held 4 bases outside the gene matches. The CDR3 reads CAWKGLPNTGELFF. The CDR3 DNA sequence: TGTGCCTGGAAGGGACTACCTAACACCGGGGAGCTGTTTTTT.

This clone has a count of ten or more. This chain connects TRBV19 to TRBJ1-2, with no clear D. Germline-derived CDR1 and CDR2 are LNHDA and SQIVND (reference sequence). The length of the CDR3 is 13 residues. Trimming removed 5 bases at V and 1 base at J, with 8 bases between. This CDR3 reads CASSLDFNYGYTF. DNA of the CDR3: TGTGCCAGTAGTCTGGACTTTAACTATGGCTACACCTTC. Supplemented by reference TRBV19 and TRBJ1-2, the full variable domain reads DGGITQSPKYLFRKEGQNVTLSCEQNLNHDAMYWYRQDPGQGLRLIYYSQIVNDFQKGDIAEGYSVSREKKESFPLTVTSAQKNPTAFYLCASSLDFNYGYTFGSGTRLTVV.